Ten or more counts support the clone carrying this T cell receptor beta chain. Antigen unknown. The data are from a study of T cell repertoires in cytomegalovirus infection. Looking at the study overall: Matching HLA type, along with CMV infection, was indicated by public TCR beta signatures.

Study-wide findings and caveats: CMV carriers having the relevant HLA were flagged by cumulative public TCR beta family frequency. There were HLA-C-restricted CMV-specific TCR beta clonotypes dominating the ex vivo response.

The germline V gene encodes CDR1 SGHTA and CDR2 FQGTGA. The CDR3 extends over 15 amino acids. The ends lost 1 base at V and 6 bases at J; junction bases unmatched: 1. TCRdb called the reads again in MiXCR, with one record for every CDR3 protein. The sample includes fewer than 250,000 distinct CDR3 sequences, 10% to 15% of them seen just once. Sequencing input: PBMCs. The chain uses TRBV7-3 and TRBJ2-1, with 12 bases aligning to TRBD2. The TCR comes from a human donor in good health (CMV status not recorded). Some clones in this sample may be carry-over from other donors' samples. Written as DNA, the CDR3 is TGTGCCAGCAGCTTAATGGGACTAGCGGGCAATGAGCAGTTCTTC. Protein sequence: CASSLMGLAGNEQFF.